The 8 T cell receptor beta chains given below trace back to one sample, sequenced in a study of blood T cell repertoires in COVID-19. TCRdb keeps only in-frame clones here, not all; method: immunoSEQ multiplex PCR. Altogether approximately 300,000 clones are present, around 90% being singletons, with the ten largest covering approximately 7.5%. Sequencing was carried out using peripheral blood. The receptors here all came from a woman under 40 with COVID-19, enrolled during active disease.

The chain recombines TRBV28 with TRBJ1-4; 7 nucleotides line up with TRBD1. The CDR3 is made up of 13 amino acids. The V gene's germline CDR1 is MDHEN and CDR2 SYDVKM. The V and J ends lost 6 bases and 10 bases, in that order; junction bases with no gene match: 8. CDR3 in DNA: TGTGCCAGCAGCGCTCCACCAGGGGGAAAACTGTTTTTT. Protein sequence: CASSAPPGGKLFF.

The chain carries TRBV19 and TRBJ2-6, with D perhaps matching TRBD2 (5 bases). CDR3 length: 18 amino acids. V gave up 6 bases and J gave up 5 bases, with 23 bases separating them. CDR1 LNHDA and CDR2 SQIVND come from the germline V gene (reference sequence). For the CDR3, the DNA is TGTGCCAGTAGGGGCCCTTTTGGAGCTGGGGAGAGGGCCAACGTCCTGACTTTC. It translates to CASRGPFGAGERANVLTF.

This chain connects TRBV2 to TRBJ2-1; TRBD2 is a possible D gene (5 bases). Trimming took off 6 bases at V and 5 bases at J, with 14 bases between the two ends. The CDR3 is 14 amino acids. Per germline, CDR1 SNHLY and CDR2 FYNNEI. The CDR3: CASRTLGLNNEQFF. CDR3 DNA sequence: TGTGCCAGCAGAACACTAGGACTTAACAATGAGCAGTTCTTC.

This chain links TRBV4-3 with TRBJ1-3, with a possible D match to TRBD1 (6 bases). Per germline, CDR1 LGHNA and CDR2 YSLEER. This CDR3 has 15 amino acids. The V end was cut by 1 base, the J end by 4 bases, with 11 bases between. CDR3 protein: CASSQGQAQGNTIYF. The CDR3 DNA sequence: TGCGCCAGCAGCCAAGGACAGGCCCAGGGAAACACCATATATTTT.

This rearrangement joins TRBV10-1 to TRBJ2-2; 10 positions agree with TRBD2. V was clipped by 3 bases and J by 0 bases; unmatched bases: 4. Germline V lookup: CDR1 WNHNN, CDR2 SYGVQD (reference sequence). CDR3 length: 17 amino acids. CDR3 sequence reads: CASSDLAGESNTGELFF. The CDR3 DNA is TGCGCCAGCAGTGACCTAGCGGGAGAATCGAACACCGGGGAGCTGTTTTTT.

The V and J genes are TRBV28 and TRBJ1-6; 7 nucleotides align to TRBD1. J lost 15 bases, V lost 2 bases, and 4 bases had no gene match. The V gene's germline CDR1 is MDHEN and CDR2 SYDVKM. The CDR3 length is 12 residues. Written as DNA, the CDR3 is TGTGCCAGCAGTTTACCGGGACAGAGCCTCCACTTT. Protein sequence: CASSLPGQSLHF.

This clone turned up a few times. The genes are TRBV4-2 and TRBJ2-5; 7 bases align to TRBD1. The germline V gene has CDR1 LGHNA and CDR2 YNFKEQ. The CDR3 sequence is 14 residues long. After removal of 0 bases from V and 4 bases from J, the junction contained 2 bases not matched to a gene. The CDR3 region has the DNA TGTGCCAGCAGCCAAGATCACAGGGGAGAGACCCAGTACTTC. Its translation is CASSQDHRGETQYF.

Points on this clone: The same CDR3 also results from other DNA sequences found in this sample. The chain carries TRBV6-5 and TRBJ2-3; 11 bases are a match to TRBD2. CDR3 length: 16 amino acids. The V segment lost 0 bases and the J segment 4 bases; nucleotides outside the gene matches: 3. The V gene's germline CDR1 is MNHEY and CDR2 SVGAGI. DNA of the CDR3: TGTGCCAGCAGTTACTCAACTAGCGGGAGTGCAGATACGCAGTATTTT. The encoded protein is CASSYSTSGSADTQYF.